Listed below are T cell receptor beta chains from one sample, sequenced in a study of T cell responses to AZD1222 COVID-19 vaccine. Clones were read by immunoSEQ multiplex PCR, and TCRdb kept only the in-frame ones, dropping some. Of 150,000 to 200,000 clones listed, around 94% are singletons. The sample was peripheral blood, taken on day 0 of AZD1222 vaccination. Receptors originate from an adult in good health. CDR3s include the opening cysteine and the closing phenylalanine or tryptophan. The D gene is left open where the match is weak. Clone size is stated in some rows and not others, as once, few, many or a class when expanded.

CASSQVIANTEAFF,TGCGCCAGCAGCCAAGTCATAGCGAACACTGAAGCTTTCTTT,TRBJ1-1,TRBV4-3,-,once
CASSFGGGSYNEQFF,TGTGCCAGCAGCTTTGGCGGGGGGTCCTACAATGAGCAGTTCTTC,TRBJ2-1,TRBV7-3,TRBD2,-
CASSVAPVTNYGYTF,TGTGCCAGCAGCGTTGCCCCGGTGACCAACTATGGCTACACCTTC,TRBJ1-2,TRBV9,-,-
CASSLGQARAEAFF,TGCGCCAGCAGCTTGGGACAGGCGAGGGCTGAAGCTTTCTTT,TRBJ1-1,TRBV5-1,-,once
CAISELAGADEQFF,TGTGCCATCAGTGAGCTAGCGGGGGCGGATGAGCAGTTCTTC,TRBJ2-1,TRBV10-3,TRBD2,-
CASNPGGAGTMGDGYTF,TGTGCCAGCAATCCCGGGGGAGCAGGGACAATGGGAGACGGCTACACCTTC,TRBJ1-2,TRBV2,-,-
CASSSTGFGYTF,TGTGCCAGCAGCTCGACAGGGTTTGGCTACACCTTC,TRBJ1-2,TRBV11-2,TRBD1,-
CASSWTGVGKLFF,TGTGCCAGCAGTTGGACAGGGGTCGGAAAACTGTTTTTT,TRBJ1-4,TRBV7-2,TRBD1,-
CASSPPNLRHRNTEAFF,TGTGCCAGCTCACCACCAAACCTCCGTCACCGGAACACTGAAGCTTTCTTT,TRBJ1-1,TRBV18,-,-
CASSGQENTEAFF,TGTGCCAGCAGCGGACAGGAAAACACTGAAGCTTTCTTT,TRBJ1-1,TRBV6-8,TRBD1,-
CASSLLGLAGTGELFF,TGTGCCAGCAGCTTGCTAGGACTAGCTGGCACCGGGGAGCTGTTTTTT,TRBJ2-2,TRBV7-9,TRBD2,-
CSASEASYEQYF,TGCAGTGCTAGTGAGGCAAGCTACGAGCAGTACTTC,TRBJ2-7,TRBV20-1,-,once